This TCR beta chain was identified in a study of blood T cell repertoires in COVID-19. Looking at the study overall: COVID-19 samples, acute and convalescent, were from the United States, Italy and Spain. PBMCs, B-cell-depleted T cells, or T cells provided the cDNA or gDNA that made up the material.

Per the study methods: Estimates of nucleated cell counts were drawn from the amplification of reference gene primers. TCRdb's table, derived via immunoSEQ multiplex PCR, lists solely in-frame clones and lacks some. V and J calls and clone size are given by that table; D and trimming were obtained from the DNA. The sample includes 100,000 to 120,000 clones, just over 75% of them seen just once. The CDR3 extends over 17 amino acids. V gene TRBV21-1 combines with J gene TRBJ1-2; TRBD1 reflects the table's D call only, with no check against the DNA. TRBV21-1 represents a pseudogene. What was sequenced was peripheral blood. This receptor was taken from a woman of 80 years or more with acute or convalescent COVID-19. DNA for the CDR3: TGTGCCAGCAGCGCCCGGGGACAGCCCAACCCAAACTATGGCTACACCTTC. It translates to CASSARGQPNPNYGYTF.